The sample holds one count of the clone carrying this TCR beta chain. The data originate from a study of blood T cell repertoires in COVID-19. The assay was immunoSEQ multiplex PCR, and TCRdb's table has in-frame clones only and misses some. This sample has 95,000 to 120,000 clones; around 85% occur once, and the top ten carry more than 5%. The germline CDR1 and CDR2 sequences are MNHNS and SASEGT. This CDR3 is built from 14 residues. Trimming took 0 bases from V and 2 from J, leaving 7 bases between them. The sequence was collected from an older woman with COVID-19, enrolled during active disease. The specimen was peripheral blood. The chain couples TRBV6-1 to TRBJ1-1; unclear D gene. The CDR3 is CASSEAAFNTEAFF. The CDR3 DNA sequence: TGTGCCAGCAGTGAAGCGGCTTTTAACACTGAAGCTTTCTTT.